Presented here are 28 T cell receptor beta chains from one specimen sequenced in a study of molecular identifiers for immune sequencing clone quantification. In TCRdb, the PCR reads were re-called with MiXCR into one record per CDR3 protein. Of about 500,000 distinct CDR3 sequences listed, about 26% were seen once; the top ten hold roughly 0.79%. Sequencing input: naive CD8+ T cells from blood, with Jurkat cell RNA spiked in. The subset denotes: FACS-sorted CD8+CD4-CCR7+CD45RA+ naive T cells. The receptors were sampled from a human donor in good health. Some libraries in this study had Jurkat cell RNA spiked in.

Concerning this clonotype itself: A junction boundary mismatches the germline segment, possibly from a read error. The genes are TRBV4-3 and TRBJ2-7; no clear D gene. Germline V lookup: CDR1 LGHNA, CDR2 YSLEER. This CDR3 comprises 13 residues. The CDR3 spells CASRQALFGAPSF. DNA of the CDR3: TGCGCCAGCCGCCAAGCGCTGTTTGGCGCGCCGTCCTTC.

This clonotype was counted a few times. This rearrangement joins TRBV6-2 or TRBV6-3 to TRBJ1-1, with 7 bases that match TRBD1. J lost 0 bases, V lost 6 bases, and 13 bases had no gene match. The CDR3 spans 17 residues. Germline-derived CDR1 and CDR2 are MNHEY and SVGEGT. The CDR3 DNA sequence: TGTGCCAGCAGCACCAACAGGGGAGTGTCGATGAACACTGAAGCTTTCTTT. Protein sequence: CASSTNRGVSMNTEAFF.

The V call is TRBV19, the J call TRBJ1-5, with 9 bases that match TRBD1. The CDR3 is made up of 13 amino acids. Germline CDR1 LNHDA, CDR2 SQIVND (reference sequence). J gave up 9 bases and V 9 bases, and 9 bases lay outside the gene matches. As DNA, the CDR3 is TGTGCCAGCCGTCCCGGGACAGGGATGCCCCAGCATTTT. This encodes CASRPGTGMPQHF.

This clonotype appeared many times. The gene calls are TRBV30 and TRBJ2-3; no reliable D call. The CDR3 loop spans 13 amino acids. CDR1 and CDR2 (germline): GTSNPN, SVGIG (reference sequence). Deletions cut 1 base from V and 0 bases from J, with 5 bases between. The CDR3, as DNA: TGTGCCTGGAGTGGCACTAGCACAGATACGCAGTATTTT. Residues: CAWSGTSTDTQYF.

V usage is TRBV12-3 or TRBV12-4 and J usage is TRBJ2-1; a weak D match, TRBD2 (6 bases). The germline V and J ends were trimmed by 3 bases and 9 bases, with 12 bases remaining between them. The CDR3 has 13 amino acids. The DNA of the CDR3 is TGTGCCAGCAGTTTTGGAGGGGTTGGTGAGCAGTTCTTC. Its translation is CASSFGGVGEQFF.

A remark on this clonotype: It may be a read error: a sequence one base away is much more abundant. The chain carries TRBV28 and TRBJ2-7; TRBD1 aligns across 9 bases. Germline V gene lookup returns CDR1 MDHEN and CDR2 SYDVKM. This CDR3 comprises 15 residues. V was pared by 8 bases and J by 1 base, with 9 bases of the junction left unmatched. Here the CDR3 DNA reads TGTGCCAGCCGCCAGGGGGGACAGGGTTCCTACGAGCAGTACTTC. It codes for CASRQGGQGSYEQYF.

In regard to this clonotype: One junction end disagrees with the germline gene, perhaps due to a read error. The chain is built from TRBV12-3 or TRBV12-4 and TRBJ1-3, with 9 bases that match TRBD1. CDR3 length: 22 residues. The CDR3 DNA is TGTGCCAGCAGTTTATCATCGGACAGGGGCACCCGATATTACATCTCTGGAAACACCATACATTTT. This encodes CASSLSSDRGTRYYISGNTIHF.

As concerns this clonotype: Since a much larger clone is just one base distant, this may be a read error. The V and J genes are TRBV5-1 and TRBJ1-1, with D perhaps TRBD1 (6 bases). The CDR3 is 17 amino acids. The V gene lost 1 base and the J gene lost 3 bases, with 19 bases spanning the gap. Germline V gene lookup returns CDR1 SGHRS and CDR2 YFSETQ. The CDR3 here is CASSLLTGGVFYTEAFF. The CDR3 DNA reads TGCGCCAGCAGCTTGTTGACAGGTGGGGTATTTTACACTGAAGCTTTCTTT.

Here the CDR3 reads CASSPADELIAFF. The CDR3 nucleotides are TGTGCCAGCAGCCCCGCGGATGAGTTGATCGCTTTCTTT. The V gene is TRBV7-9, the J gene TRBJ1-1; no firm D call. The CDR3 contains 13 residues. Germline loops: CDR1 SEHNR, CDR2 FQNEAQ (reference sequence). Deletions cut 5 bases from V and 11 bases from J, with 18 bases between.

The chain is built from TRBV27 and TRBJ2-1, with D possibly matching TRBD1 (6 bases). Germline loops: CDR1 MNHEY, CDR2 SMNVEV (reference sequence). The CDR3 is 17 amino acids. V dropped 7 bases and J dropped 7 bases, with 26 bases sitting between them. Written as DNA, the CDR3 is TGTGCCAGCACCTTACTTCAAACAGGGTCGGTTCTAAATGAGCAGTTCTTC. Translation: CASTLLQTGSVLNEQFF.

As for this clonotype: This may be a read error, as it is one base from a much larger clone. The rearrangement uses TRBV29-1 and TRBJ1-1; D remains unclear. CDR1 and CDR2 from the germline V gene are SQVTM and ANQGSEA. This CDR3 is built from 12 residues. CDR3 region: CSALTQNTEASF. For the CDR3, the DNA is TGCAGCGCCTTAACACAGAACACTGAAGCTTCCTTT.

This clonotype was found many times. This chain joins TRBV7-9 and TRBJ2-5, with D possibly matching TRBD1 (6 bases). V lost 4 bases and J 1 base, leaving 13 bases between the germline ends. The CDR3 consists of 15 residues. CDR1 SEHNR and CDR2 FQNEAQ come from the germline V gene (reference sequence). CDR3 region: CASSSSGTSQETQYF. In DNA, the CDR3 is TGTGCCAGCAGCTCTTCCGGGACAAGCCAAGAGACCCAGTACTTC.

The rearrangement uses TRBV20-1 and TRBJ2-7, with a tentative D call TRBD1 (5 bases). Germline V gives CDR1 DFQATT, CDR2 SNEGSKA (reference sequence). The CDR3 spans 13 residues. The germline V and J ends were trimmed by 8 bases and 3 bases, with 17 bases remaining between them. CDR3 sequence (DNA): TGCAGTTGCCAACCCCAGGGTAACTACGAGCAGTACTTC. Its protein is CSCQPQGNYEQYF.

This chain connects TRBV28 to TRBJ2-1, with no clear D. Looked up from germline, CDR1 is MDHEN and CDR2 is SYDVKM. The CDR3 sequence is 14 residues long. The germline V and J ends were trimmed by 1 base and 5 bases, with 9 bases remaining between them. The CDR3 spells CASSLSPNHNEQFF. In nucleotides, the CDR3 is TGTGCCAGCAGTTTATCCCCCAACCACAATGAGCAGTTCTTC.

This clonotype came up a few times. The chain is built from TRBV4-2 and TRBJ2-1; TRBD2 matches 12 bases. The CDR3 runs to 17 residues. V was clipped by 0 bases and J by 8 bases; unmatched bases: 8. CDR1 LGHNA and CDR2 YNFKEQ come from the germline V gene. The CDR3 loop is CASSQDGPSGRVDEQFF. For the CDR3, the DNA is TGTGCCAGCAGCCAAGATGGGCCTAGCGGGAGGGTCGATGAGCAGTTCTTC.

Ten or more counts support this clonotype. The chain combines TRBV13 with TRBJ2-3, with a tentative D call TRBD2 (6 bases). V shed 2 bases and J shed 3 bases, with 12 bases lying between them. This CDR3 comprises 15 residues. The germline CDR1 and CDR2 sequences are PRHDT and FYEKMQ (reference sequence). CDR3 region: CASSLPGRRTDTQYF. CDR3 DNA: TGTGCCAGCAGCTTACCAGGGAGGCGGACAGATACGCAGTATTTT.

The CDR3 loop reads CASSTGTSGGSSTDTQYF. The CDR3 DNA follows: TGTGCCAGCAGTACCGGGACTAGCGGGGGCTCTAGCACAGATACGCAGTATTTT. This sequence joins TRBV9 and TRBJ2-3; TRBD2 agrees at 14 bases. The V and J ends lost 5 bases and 0 bases, in that order; junction bases with no gene match: 8. CDR3 length: 18 residues. CDR1 and CDR2 from the germline V gene are SGDLS and YYNGEE.

This clonotype has a handful of counts. The chain recombines TRBV19 with TRBJ2-3; weak D call: TRBD1 (6 bases). V lost 9 bases, J lost 0 bases, and 19 bases lay in between. CDR1 is LNHDA and CDR2 is SQIVND in the germline V gene (reference sequence). The CDR3 extends over 16 amino acids. The CDR3 region has the DNA TGTGCCAGGAGAACAGGGTCTGAAAATAGCACAGATACGCAGTATTTT. It yields the protein CARRTGSENSTDTQYF.

The rearrangement uses TRBV27 and TRBJ2-3; D gene unclear. Germline values: CDR1 MNHEY, CDR2 SMNVEV (reference sequence). Trimming pared 3 bases from V and 2 bases from J, leaving 15 bases between. This CDR3 is 16 amino acids long. Here the CDR3 reads CASSFITPLTTDTQYF. In nucleotides, the CDR3 is TGTGCCAGCAGTTTTATAACTCCGCTTACCACAGATACGCAGTATTTT.

This clonotype has only a few counts. The genes are TRBV6-2 or TRBV6-3 and TRBJ2-3; a possible D gene is TRBD1 (5 bases). From germline, CDR1 is MNHEY and CDR2 SVGEGT. CDR3 length: 15 residues. V was cut by 5 bases and J by 0 bases, with 12 bases left in between. The DNA of the CDR3 is TGTGCCAGCAGTAGGACATCGTTAAGCACAGATACGCAGTATTTT. This gives the protein CASSRTSLSTDTQYF.

This clonotype showed up many times. The V and J genes are TRBV11-2 and TRBJ2-3; 9 bases align to TRBD2. The CDR3 loop spans 15 amino acids. The V gene's germline CDR1 is SGHAT and CDR2 FQNNGV. J was trimmed by 0 bases and V by 6 bases; bases with no gene match: 4. The CDR3 here is CASSGLAGSTDTQYF. The DNA for the CDR3 is TGTGCCAGCAGTGGGCTAGCGGGAAGCACAGATACGCAGTATTTT.

This clonotype was observed many times. CDR3 amino acids: CATRGGQGTEAFF. CDR3 sequence (DNA): TGTGCCACCAGAGGAGGACAGGGGACTGAAGCTTTCTTT. The chain employs TRBV24-1 and TRBJ1-1, with TRBD1 matching 9 bases. The V segment lost 7 bases and the J segment 5 bases; nucleotides outside the gene matches: 4. Germline CDR1 reads KGHDR; CDR2 reads SFDVKD. The CDR3 spans 13 residues.

Remarks on this clonotype: Relative to the germline gene, one junction end is altered; a read error may explain this. The chain joins TRBV29-1 to TRBJ2-3; TRBD2 matches at 7 bases. The germline CDR1 and CDR2 sequences are SQVTM and ANQGSEA. The CDR3 is 12 residues long. CDR3 nucleotides: TGCAGCGTTATCCGGGGGGATGCTCCGCCGTCTTTT. It codes for CSVIRGDAPPSF.

This clonotype has only a few counts. This chain connects TRBV27 to TRBJ1-6, with D uncertain. The CDR3 spans 12 residues. CDR1 MNHEY and CDR2 SMNVEV come from the germline V gene (reference sequence). Trimming pared 6 bases from V and 10 bases from J, leaving 10 bases between. The CDR3 region is CASSSVGSPLHF. CDR3 DNA sequence: TGTGCCAGCAGCTCGGTTGGATCACCCCTCCACTTT.

Turning to this clonotype: This clone may be a read error of a much larger clone one base away. V gene TRBV3-1 combines with J gene TRBJ2-7; D is unresolved. This CDR3 contains 13 residues. CDR1 is LGHDT, CDR2 YNNKEL, per germline (reference sequence). Written as DNA, the CDR3 is TGTGCCAGCAGGCCCCGGGCCACCTACGAGCGGTACTTC. Translated: CASRPRATYERYF.

This clonotype was seen a few times. J is TRBJ1-3 and V is TRBV7-8; D not resolved. Germline V lookup: CDR1 SGHVS, CDR2 FQNEAQ. CDR3 length: 15 residues. V was shortened by 3 bases and J by 0 bases, with 9 bases between the two germline ends. This CDR3 reads CASSLVQDSGNTIYF. The DNA for the CDR3 is TGTGCCAGCAGCTTGGTTCAAGACTCTGGAAACACCATATATTTT. Variable domain in full (rest from reference TRBV7-8 and TRBJ1-3): GAGVSQSPRYKVAKRGQDVALRCDPISGHVSLFWYQQALGQGPEFLTYFQNEAQLDKSGLPSDRFFAERPEGSVSTLKIQRTQQEDSAVYLCASSLVQDSGNTIYFGEGSWLTVV.

The sample holds a few counts of this clonotype. The CDR3 protein is CASSQEGQSNQPQHF. The CDR3 DNA is TGCGCCAGCAGCCAAGAAGGGCAGTCCAATCAGCCCCAGCATTTT. This sequence joins TRBV4-1 and TRBJ1-5; D call uncertain. Germline-derived CDR1 and CDR2 are MGHRA and YSYEKL. The ends were cut back, 0 bases at V and 3 bases at J, with 9 bases in the middle. The length of the CDR3 is 15 residues.

This clonotype was recorded a few times. The chain is built from TRBV7-9 and TRBJ1-5; D is unresolved. This CDR3 is built from 16 residues. The ends were cut back, 2 bases at V and 1 base at J, with 12 bases in the middle. Germline V gene data show CDR1 as SEHNR and CDR2 as FQNEAQ (reference sequence). The CDR3 loop reads CASSLSYGGSNQPQHF. In nucleotides, the CDR3 is TGTGCCAGCAGCTTAAGCTACGGTGGGAGCAATCAGCCCCAGCATTTT.